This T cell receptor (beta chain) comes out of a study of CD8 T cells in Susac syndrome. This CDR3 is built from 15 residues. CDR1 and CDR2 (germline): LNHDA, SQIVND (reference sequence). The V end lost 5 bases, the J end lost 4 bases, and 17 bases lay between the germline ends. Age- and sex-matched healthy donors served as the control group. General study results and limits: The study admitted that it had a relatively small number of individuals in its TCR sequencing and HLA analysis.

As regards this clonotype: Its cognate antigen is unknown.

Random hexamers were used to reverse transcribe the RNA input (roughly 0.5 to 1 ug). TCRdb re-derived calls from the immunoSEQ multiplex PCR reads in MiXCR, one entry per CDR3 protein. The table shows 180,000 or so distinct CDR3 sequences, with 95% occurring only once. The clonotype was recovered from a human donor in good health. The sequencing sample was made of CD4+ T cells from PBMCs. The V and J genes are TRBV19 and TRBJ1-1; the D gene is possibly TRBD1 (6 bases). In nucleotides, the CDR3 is TGTGCCAGTAGTCCTCCAGGGGCCCTGGGCACTGAAGCTTTCTTT. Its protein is CASSPPGALGTEAFF.